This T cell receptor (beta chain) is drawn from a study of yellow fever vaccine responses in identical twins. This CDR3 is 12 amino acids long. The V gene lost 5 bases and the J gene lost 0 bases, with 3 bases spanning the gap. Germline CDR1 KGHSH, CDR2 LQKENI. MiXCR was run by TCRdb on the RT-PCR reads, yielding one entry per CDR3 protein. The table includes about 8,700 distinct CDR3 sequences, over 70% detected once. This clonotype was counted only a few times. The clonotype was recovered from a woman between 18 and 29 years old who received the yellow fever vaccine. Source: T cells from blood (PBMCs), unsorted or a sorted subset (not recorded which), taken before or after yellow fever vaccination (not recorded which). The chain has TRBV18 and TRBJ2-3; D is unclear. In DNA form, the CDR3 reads TGTGCCAGCTCATCGAGCACAGATACGCAGTATTTT. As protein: CASSSSTDTQYF.